The clone carrying this T cell receptor (beta chain) has at least ten counts. The antigen remains undetermined. Trimming took 2 bases from V and 5 from J; bases not matched to a gene: 7. The germline V gene has CDR1 SGHRS and CDR2 YFSETQ. CDR3 length: 15 amino acids. These data belong to a study of neurological immune-mediated disorders. Study conclusions and caveats: The absence of shared CDR3 amino acid sequences among expanded clones across subjects suggests private repertoires in all groups.

The cDNA was synthesized by 5'RACE incorporating 10-nucleotide random UMIs. Every sequencing run drew on 15-18 subjects and yielded over 160 million TCR-beta sequences. TCRdb called the 5' RACE reads again in MiXCR, with one record for every CDR3 protein. This table holds about 59,000 distinct CDR3 sequences, nearly 25% found once. Stated time point: technical triplicate 2. For the unsorted libraries, 2 million PBMCs stored at -80 C served as input. The rearrangement joins TRBV5-1 to TRBJ2-7; 10 bases match TRBD1. Sequencing was done on a sample of PBMCs. This receptor was taken from a man in his fifties or sixties with HTLV-1-associated myelopathy (HAM/TSP). Here the CDR3 reads CASSFGQGVGHEQYF. CDR3 DNA: TGCGCCAGCAGCTTCGGACAGGGGGTTGGCCACGAGCAGTACTTC.